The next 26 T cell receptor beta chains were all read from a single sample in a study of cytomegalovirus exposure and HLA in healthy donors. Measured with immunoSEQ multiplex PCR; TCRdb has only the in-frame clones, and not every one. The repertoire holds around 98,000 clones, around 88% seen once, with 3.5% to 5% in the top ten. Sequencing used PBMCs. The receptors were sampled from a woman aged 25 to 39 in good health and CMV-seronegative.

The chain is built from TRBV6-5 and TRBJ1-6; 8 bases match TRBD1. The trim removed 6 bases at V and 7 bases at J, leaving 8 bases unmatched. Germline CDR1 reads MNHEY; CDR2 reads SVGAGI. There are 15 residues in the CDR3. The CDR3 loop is CASRGRGHENSPLHF. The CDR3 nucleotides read TGTGCCAGCAGAGGCAGGGGGCATGAAAATTCACCCCTCCACTTT.

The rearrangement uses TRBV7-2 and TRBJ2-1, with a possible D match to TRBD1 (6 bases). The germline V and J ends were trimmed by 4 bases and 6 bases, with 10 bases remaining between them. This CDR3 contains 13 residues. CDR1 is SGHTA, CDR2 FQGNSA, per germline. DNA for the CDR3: TGTGCCAGCAGCTCTCAGGGGTTCAATGAGCAGTTCTTC. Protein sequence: CASSSQGFNEQFF.

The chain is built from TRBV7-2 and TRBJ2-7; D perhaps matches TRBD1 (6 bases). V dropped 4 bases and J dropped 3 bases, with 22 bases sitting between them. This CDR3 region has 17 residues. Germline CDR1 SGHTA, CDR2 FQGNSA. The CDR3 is CASSSQGRAHFYYEQYF. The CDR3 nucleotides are TGTGCCAGCAGCTCCCAGGGGCGGGCTCATTTTTACTACGAGCAGTACTTC.

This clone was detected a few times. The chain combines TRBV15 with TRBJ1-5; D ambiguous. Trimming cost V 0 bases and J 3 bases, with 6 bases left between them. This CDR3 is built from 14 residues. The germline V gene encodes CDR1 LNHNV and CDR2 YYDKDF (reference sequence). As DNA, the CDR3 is TGTGCCACCAGCAGAGATGGCTCCAATCAGCCCCAGCATTTT. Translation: CATSRDGSNQPQHF.

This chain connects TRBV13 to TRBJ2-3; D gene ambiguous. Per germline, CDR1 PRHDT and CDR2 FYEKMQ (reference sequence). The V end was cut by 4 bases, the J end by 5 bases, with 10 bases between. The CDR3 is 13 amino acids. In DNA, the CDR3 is TGTGCCAGCAGCTCCCTGCAGCGAGATACGCAGTATTTT. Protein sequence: CASSSLQRDTQYF.

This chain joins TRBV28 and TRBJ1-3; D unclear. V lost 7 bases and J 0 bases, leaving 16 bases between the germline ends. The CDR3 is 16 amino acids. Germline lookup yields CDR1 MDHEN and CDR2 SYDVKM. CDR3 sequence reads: CASTERDLSSGNTIYF. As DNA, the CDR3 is TGTGCCAGCACCGAGAGGGATCTCAGCTCTGGAAACACCATATATTTT.

CDR3 coding DNA: TGCGCCAGCAGCCAAGATTCAGTAGAGACCCAGTACTTC. Translated: CASSQDSVETQYF. The chain uses TRBV4-1 and TRBJ2-5, with D unresolved. V gave up 0 bases and J gave up 4 bases, with 6 bases separating them. This CDR3 contains 13 residues. Per germline, CDR1 MGHRA and CDR2 YSYEKL.

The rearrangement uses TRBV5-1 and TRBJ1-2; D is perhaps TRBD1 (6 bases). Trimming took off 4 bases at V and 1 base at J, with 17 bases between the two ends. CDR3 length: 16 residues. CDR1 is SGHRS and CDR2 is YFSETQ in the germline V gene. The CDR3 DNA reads TGCGCCAGCAGCCCCAGGGGTAGCGCTGATAACTATGGCTACACCTTC. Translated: CASSPRGSADNYGYTF.

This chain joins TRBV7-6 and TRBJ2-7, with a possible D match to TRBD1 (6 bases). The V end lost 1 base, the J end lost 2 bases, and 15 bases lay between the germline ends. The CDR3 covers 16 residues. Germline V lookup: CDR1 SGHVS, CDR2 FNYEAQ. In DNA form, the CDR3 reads TGTGCCAGCAGCTTAGGAGGCGTGGGGGACACCTACGAGCAGTACTTC. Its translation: CASSLGGVGDTYEQYF.

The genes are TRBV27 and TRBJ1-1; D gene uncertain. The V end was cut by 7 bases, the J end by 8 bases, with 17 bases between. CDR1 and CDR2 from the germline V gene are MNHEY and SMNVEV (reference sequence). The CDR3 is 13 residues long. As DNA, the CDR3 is TGTGCCAGCAACCCGAGGCGGGGAACCGAAGCTTTCTTT. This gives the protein CASNPRRGTEAFF.

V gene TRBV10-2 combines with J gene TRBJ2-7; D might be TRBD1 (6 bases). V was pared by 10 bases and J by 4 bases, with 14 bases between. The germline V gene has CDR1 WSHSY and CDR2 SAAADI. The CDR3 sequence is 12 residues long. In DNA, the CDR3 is TGCGCCACCCAGACAGGACCTTACGAGCAGTACTTC. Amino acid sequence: CATQTGPYEQYF.

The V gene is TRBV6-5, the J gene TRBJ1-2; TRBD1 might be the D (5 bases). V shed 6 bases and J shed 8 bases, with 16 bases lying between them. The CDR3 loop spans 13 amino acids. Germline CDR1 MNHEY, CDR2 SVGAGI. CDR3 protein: CASSNTGSDGYTF. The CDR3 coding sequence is TGTGCCAGCAGCAATACAGGTTCGGACGGCTACACCTTC.

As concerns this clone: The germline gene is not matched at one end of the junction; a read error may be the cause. The chain's CDR3 is CASSVPTGAPKEKLFF. CDR3 DNA sequence: TGTGCCAGCAGCGTGCCGACAGGGGCCCCTAAGGAAAAACTGTTTTTT. The genes are TRBV9 and TRBJ1-4; TRBD1 matches 8 bases. CDR3 length: 16 residues. Germline loops: CDR1 SGDLS, CDR2 YYNGEE. Using reference TRBV9 and TRBJ1-4 for the parts outside the CDR3, the full variable domain is DSGVTQTPKHLITATGQRVTLRCSPRSGDLSVYWYQQSLDQGLQFLIQYYNGEERAKGNILERFSAQQFPDLHSELNLSSLELGDSALYFCASSVPTGAPKEKLFFGSGTQLSVL.

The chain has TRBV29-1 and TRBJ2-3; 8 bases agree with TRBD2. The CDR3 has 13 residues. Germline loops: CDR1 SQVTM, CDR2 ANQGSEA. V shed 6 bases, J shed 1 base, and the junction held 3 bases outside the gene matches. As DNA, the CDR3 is TGCAGCGTCACTAGCGGCGGCACAGATACGCAGTATTTT. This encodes CSVTSGGTDTQYF.

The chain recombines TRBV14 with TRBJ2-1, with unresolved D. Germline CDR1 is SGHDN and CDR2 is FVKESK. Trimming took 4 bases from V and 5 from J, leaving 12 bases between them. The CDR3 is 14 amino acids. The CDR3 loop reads CASSPLLEHNEQFF. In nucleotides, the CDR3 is TGTGCCAGCAGCCCCCTCCTGGAGCACAATGAGCAGTTCTTC.

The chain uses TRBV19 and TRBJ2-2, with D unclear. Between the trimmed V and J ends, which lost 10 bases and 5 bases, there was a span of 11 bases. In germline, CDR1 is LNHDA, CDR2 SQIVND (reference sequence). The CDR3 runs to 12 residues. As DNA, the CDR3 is TGTGCCACCTATATCGGGACCGGGGAGCTGTTTTTT. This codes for CATYIGTGELFF.

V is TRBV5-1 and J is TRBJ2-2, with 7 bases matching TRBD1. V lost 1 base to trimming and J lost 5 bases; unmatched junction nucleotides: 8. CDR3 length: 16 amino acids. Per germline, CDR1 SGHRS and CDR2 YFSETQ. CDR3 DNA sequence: TGCGCCAGCAGCTTGATACCTGGACAGGCAACCGGGGAGCTGTTTTTT. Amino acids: CASSLIPGQATGELFF.

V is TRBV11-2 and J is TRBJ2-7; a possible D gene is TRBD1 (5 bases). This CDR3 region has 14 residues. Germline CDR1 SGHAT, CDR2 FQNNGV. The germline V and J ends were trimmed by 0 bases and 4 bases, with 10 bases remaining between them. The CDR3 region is CASSLERRGYEQYF. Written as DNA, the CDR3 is TGTGCCAGCAGCTTAGAAAGAAGGGGTTACGAGCAGTACTTC. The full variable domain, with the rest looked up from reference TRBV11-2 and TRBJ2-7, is EAGVAQSPRYKIIEKRQSVAFWCNPISGHATLYWYQQILGQGPKLLIQFQNNGVVDDSQLPKDRFSAERLKGVDSTLKIQPAKLEDSAVYLCASSLERRGYEQYFGPGTRLTVT.

The CDR3 DNA is TGCAGTGCAGGGGTTAACACTGAAGCTTTCTTT. Protein: CSAGVNTEAFF. The V and J genes are TRBV20-1 and TRBJ1-1; TRBD1 might be the D (5 bases). Trimming removed 6 bases at V and 2 bases at J, with 7 bases between. Germline V gene sequence: CDR1 DFQATT, CDR2 SNEGSKA (reference sequence). CDR3 length: 11 residues.

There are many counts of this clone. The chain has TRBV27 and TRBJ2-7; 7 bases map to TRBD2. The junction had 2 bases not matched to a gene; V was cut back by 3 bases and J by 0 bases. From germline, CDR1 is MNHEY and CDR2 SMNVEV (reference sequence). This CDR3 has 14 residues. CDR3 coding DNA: TGTGCCAGCAGTTTGGGGGGGGACTCCTACGAGCAGTACTTC. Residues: CASSLGGDSYEQYF.

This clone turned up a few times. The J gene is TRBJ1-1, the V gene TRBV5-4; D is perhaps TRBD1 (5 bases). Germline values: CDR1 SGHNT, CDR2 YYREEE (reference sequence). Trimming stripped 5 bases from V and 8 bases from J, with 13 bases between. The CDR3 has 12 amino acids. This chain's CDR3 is CASSPDGGEAFF. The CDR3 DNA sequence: TGTGCCAGCAGTCCCGACGGGGGGGAAGCTTTCTTT.

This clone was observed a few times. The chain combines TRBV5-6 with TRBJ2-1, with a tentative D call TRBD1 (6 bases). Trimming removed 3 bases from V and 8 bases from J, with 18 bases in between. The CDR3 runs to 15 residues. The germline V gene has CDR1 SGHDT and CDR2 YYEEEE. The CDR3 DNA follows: TGTGCCAGCAGCTCAGGGACAAAAGGTACGGATGAGCAGTTCTTC. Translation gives CASSSGTKGTDEQFF.

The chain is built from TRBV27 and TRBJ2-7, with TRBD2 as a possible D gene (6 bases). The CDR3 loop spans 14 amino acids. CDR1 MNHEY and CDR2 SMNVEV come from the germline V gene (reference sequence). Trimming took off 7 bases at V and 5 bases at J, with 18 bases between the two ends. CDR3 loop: CASTLTRSHHEQYF. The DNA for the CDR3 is TGTGCCAGCACCTTGACTAGAAGTCACCACGAGCAGTACTTC.

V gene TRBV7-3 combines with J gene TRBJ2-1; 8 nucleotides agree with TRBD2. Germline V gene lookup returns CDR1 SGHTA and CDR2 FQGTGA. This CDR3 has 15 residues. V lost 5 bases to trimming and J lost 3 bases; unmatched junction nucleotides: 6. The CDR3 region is CASSLSGGLYNEQFF. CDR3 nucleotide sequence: TGTGCCAGCAGCCTCAGCGGGGGCCTCTACAATGAGCAGTTCTTC.

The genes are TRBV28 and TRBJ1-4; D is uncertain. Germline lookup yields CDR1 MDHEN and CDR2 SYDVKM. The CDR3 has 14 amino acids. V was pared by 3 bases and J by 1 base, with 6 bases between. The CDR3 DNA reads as TGTGCCAGCAGTTTTGGAGGAACTAATGAAAAACTGTTTTTT. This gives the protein CASSFGGTNEKLFF.

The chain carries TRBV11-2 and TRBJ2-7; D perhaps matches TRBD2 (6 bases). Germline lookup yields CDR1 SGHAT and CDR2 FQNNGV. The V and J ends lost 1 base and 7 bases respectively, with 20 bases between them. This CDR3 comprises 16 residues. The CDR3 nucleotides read TGTGCCAGCAGCTTAGGTGGCTCAGTCGTGGCGGGGGAGCAGTACTTC. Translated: CASSLGGSVVAGEQYF. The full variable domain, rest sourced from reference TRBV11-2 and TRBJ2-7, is EAGVAQSPRYKIIEKRQSVAFWCNPISGHATLYWYQQILGQGPKLLIQFQNNGVVDDSQLPKDRFSAERLKGVDSTLKIQPAKLEDSAVYLCASSLGGSVVAGEQYFGPGTRLTVT.